This passage covers 11 T cell receptor beta chains from one sample sequenced in a study of human T cells and chemical hapten exposure. Time point defined: healthy volunteer bleed at 6 weeks. The study extracted total RNA from unfractionated whole blood. Each CDR3 protein is one row after TCRdb ran MiXCR on the RACE reads. The repertoire holds about 65,000 distinct CDR3 sequences, around 6.5% seen once, with just under 3.5% in the top ten. Source material: whole blood. These receptors were obtained from a female donor in good health. Some clones in this sample may be carry-over from other donors' samples.

This clonotype was detected many times. The CDR3 region is CASNQGPRPRSYNEQFF. The CDR3 nucleotides read TGTGCCAGCAATCAGGGCCCGAGACCCCGCTCCTACAATGAGCAGTTCTTC. J is TRBJ2-1 and V is TRBV2; perhaps TRBD1 as D (5 bases). Trimming took 7 bases from V and 0 from J, leaving 19 bases between them. CDR1 and CDR2 from the germline V gene are SNHLY and FYNNEI. CDR3 length: 17 residues.

This clonotype was detected many times. V and J are TRBV20-1 and TRBJ1-1; no firm D call. The CDR3 covers 13 residues. Trimming pared 3 bases from V and 2 bases from J, leaving 10 bases between. Germline V gene sequence: CDR1 DFQATT, CDR2 SNEGSKA (reference sequence). For the CDR3, the DNA is TGCAGTGCTAGTGCGAGTATAAACACTGAAGCTTTCTTT. Translating gives CSASASINTEAFF.

In its sample, this clonotype was seen many times. The chain recombines TRBV6-5 with TRBJ2-3; the match to TRBD2 covers 9 bases. CDR1 MNHEY and CDR2 SVGAGI come from the germline V gene. The CDR3 contains 15 residues. Trimming removed 6 bases from V and 0 bases from J; junction bases left unmatched: 4. The CDR3 DNA reads as TGTGCCAGCAGCCGGCGGGGGGGCAGCACAGATACGCAGTATTTT. This codes for CASSRRGGSTDTQYF.

This clonotype occurred many times. The CDR3 reads CASSIYRGAAKNIQYF. The CDR3 nucleotides are TGTGCCAGTAGTATCTACAGGGGGGCAGCCAAAAACATTCAGTACTTC. The rearrangement joins TRBV19 to TRBJ2-4; 8 bases fit TRBD1. The CDR3 runs 16 residues. V shed 3 bases and J 0 bases; nucleotides not matched to a gene: 4. Germline CDR1 reads LNHDA; CDR2 reads SQIVND (reference sequence).

In this sample, this clonotype turned up many times. The genes are TRBV6-2 or TRBV6-3 and TRBJ1-2, with D unresolved. The CDR3 has 12 residues. V was cut by 6 bases and J by 8 bases, with 13 bases left in between. CDR1 is MNHEY, CDR2 SVGEGT, per germline. The CDR3 nucleotides read TGTGCCAGCAGAAAAAGTGGTGACGGCTACACCTTC. Amino acid sequence: CASRKSGDGYTF.

Worth noting for this clonotype: This may stem from a read error, because a much larger clone lies one nucleotide away. V is TRBV20-1 and J is TRBJ1-5; D uncertain. This CDR3 is 15 amino acids long. V lost 4 bases, J lost 3 bases, and 16 bases lay in between. Germline loops: CDR1 DFQATT, CDR2 SNEGSKA (reference sequence). The DNA for the CDR3 is TGCAGTGCTACGAATGCAGTGGGCCTCAATCAGCCCCAGCATTTT. This codes for CSATNAVGLNQPQHF.

This clonotype was recorded many times. V and J are TRBV2 and TRBJ1-1; D may be TRBD1 (6 bases). Trimming removed 8 bases at V and 5 bases at J, with 21 bases between. This CDR3 has 15 residues. The germline V gene has CDR1 SNHLY and CDR2 FYNNEI. Here the CDR3 reads CASFGQGSLGTEAFF. Here the CDR3 DNA reads TGTGCCAGCTTCGGGCAGGGGAGTTTAGGAACTGAAGCTTTCTTT.

This clonotype turned up a few times. The rearrangement joins TRBV5-1 to TRBJ2-5, with 12 bases identical to TRBD2. This CDR3 spans 18 amino acids. The germline V gene has CDR1 SGHRS and CDR2 YFSETQ. The junction had 11 bases not matched to a gene; V was cut back by 0 bases and J by 5 bases. CDR3 DNA sequence: TGCGCCAGCAGCTTGGGACTAGCGGGAGATCGATCCCTGGAGACCCAGTACTTC. As protein: CASSLGLAGDRSLETQYF. The whole variable domain, filled in from reference TRBV5-1 and TRBJ2-5, reads KAGVTQTPRYLIKTRGQQVTLSCSPISGHRSVSWYQQTPGQGLQFLFEYFSETQRNKGNFPGRFSGRQFSNSRSEMNVSTLELGDSALYLCASSLGLAGDRSLETQYFGPGTRLLVL.

V usage is TRBV7-2 and J usage is TRBJ2-1; D unresolved. The CDR3 is 15 amino acids. The V and J ends lost 2 bases and 6 bases respectively, with 14 bases between them. Germline loops: CDR1 SGHTA, CDR2 FQGNSA. The CDR3 protein is CASSLFSRRSNEQFF. In nucleotides, the CDR3 is TGTGCCAGCAGCTTATTCTCCAGGAGATCCAATGAGCAGTTCTTC.

In regard to this clonotype: With a much larger clone just one base away, this may be a read error. The chain uses TRBV16 and TRBJ2-7, with TRBD1 identical over 8 bases. The CDR3 runs 14 residues. CDR1 is KGHSY and CDR2 is FQNENV in the germline V gene. For the CDR3, the DNA is TGTGCCAGCAGCCAAGGACAGGGCTCCTACGACCAGTACTTC. It encodes CASSQGQGSYDQYF.

This clonotype was observed many times. This chain joins TRBV28 and TRBJ2-7; the D gene is possibly TRBD1 (6 bases). Germline loops: CDR1 MDHEN, CDR2 SYDVKM. The germline V and J ends were trimmed by 4 bases and 5 bases, with 12 bases remaining between them. The CDR3 sequence is 13 residues long. The CDR3 DNA reads as TGTGCCAGCAGTTCCCCGGGACACGACGAGCAGTACTTC. Residues: CASSSPGHDEQYF.